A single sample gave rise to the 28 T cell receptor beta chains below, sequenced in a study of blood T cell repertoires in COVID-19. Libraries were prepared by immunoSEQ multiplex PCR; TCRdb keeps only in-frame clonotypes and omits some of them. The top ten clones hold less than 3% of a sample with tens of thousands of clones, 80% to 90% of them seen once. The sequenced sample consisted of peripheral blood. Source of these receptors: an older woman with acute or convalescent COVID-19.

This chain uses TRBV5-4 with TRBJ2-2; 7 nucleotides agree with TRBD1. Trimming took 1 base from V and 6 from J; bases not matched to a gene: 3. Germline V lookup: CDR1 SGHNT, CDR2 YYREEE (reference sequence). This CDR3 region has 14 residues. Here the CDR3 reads CASSLSQGSGELFF. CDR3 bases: TGTGCCAGCAGCTTGTCACAGGGGTCCGGGGAGCTGTTTTTT.

In DNA form, the CDR3 reads TGTGCCAGCAGCGTACAGGGGTCGAACACTGAAGCTTTCTTT. It encodes CASSVQGSNTEAFF. The chain uses TRBV7-9 and TRBJ1-1, with 7 bases lining up with TRBD1. The CDR3 contains 14 residues. Germline CDR1 SEHNR, CDR2 FQNEAQ (reference sequence). Trimming at V came to 5 bases and at J to 1 base, leaving 4 bases not matched to a gene.

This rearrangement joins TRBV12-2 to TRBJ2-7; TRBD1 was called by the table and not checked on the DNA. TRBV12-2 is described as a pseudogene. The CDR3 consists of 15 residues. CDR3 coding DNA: TGTGCAAGTCGCTGGGACAGGGGTGGCTCCTACGAGCAGTACTTC. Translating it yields CASRWDRGGSYEQYF.

The CDR3 reads CASSRNRDSGSGANVLTF. Here the CDR3 DNA reads TGTGCCAGCAGTCGTAACCGGGACAGCGGCTCTGGGGCCAACGTCCTGACTTTC. The rearrangement joins TRBV27 to TRBJ2-6, with TRBD1 identical over 7 bases. V shed 5 bases, J shed 0 bases, and the junction held 10 bases outside the gene matches. Germline V gene sequence: CDR1 MNHEY, CDR2 SMNVEV (reference sequence). There are 18 residues in the CDR3.

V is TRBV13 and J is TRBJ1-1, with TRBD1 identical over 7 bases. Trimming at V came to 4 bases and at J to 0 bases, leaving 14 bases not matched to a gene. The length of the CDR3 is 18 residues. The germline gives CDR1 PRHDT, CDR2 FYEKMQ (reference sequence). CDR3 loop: CASSSLRGVIGMNTEAFF. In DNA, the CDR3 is TGTGCCAGCAGCTCCCTCAGGGGGGTTATAGGAATGAACACTGAAGCTTTCTTT.

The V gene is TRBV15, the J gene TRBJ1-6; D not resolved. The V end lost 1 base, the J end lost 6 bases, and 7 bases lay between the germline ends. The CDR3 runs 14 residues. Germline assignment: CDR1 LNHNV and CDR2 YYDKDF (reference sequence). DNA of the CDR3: TGTGCCACCAGCAGAGTGAGTCGTAATTCACCCCTCCACTTT. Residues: CATSRVSRNSPLHF.

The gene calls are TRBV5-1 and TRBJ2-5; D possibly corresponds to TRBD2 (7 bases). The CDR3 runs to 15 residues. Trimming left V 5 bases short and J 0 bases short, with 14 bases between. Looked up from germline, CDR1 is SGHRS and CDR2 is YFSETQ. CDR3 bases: TGCGCCAGCAGTCCGCGGGGGCAGAACCAAGAGACCCAGTACTTC. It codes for CASSPRGQNQETQYF.

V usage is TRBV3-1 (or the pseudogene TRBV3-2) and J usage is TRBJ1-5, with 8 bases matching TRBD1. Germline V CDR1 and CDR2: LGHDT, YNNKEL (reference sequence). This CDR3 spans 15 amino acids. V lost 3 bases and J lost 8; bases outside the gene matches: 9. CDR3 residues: CASSQGQGATKPQHF. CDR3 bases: TGTGCCAGCAGCCAGGGGCAGGGGGCCACCAAGCCCCAGCATTTT.

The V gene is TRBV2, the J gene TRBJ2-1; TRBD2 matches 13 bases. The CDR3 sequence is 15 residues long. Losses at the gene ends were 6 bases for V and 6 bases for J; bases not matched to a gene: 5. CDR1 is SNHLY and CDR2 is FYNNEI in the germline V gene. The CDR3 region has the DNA TGTGCCAGCAGACGACTAGCGGGGGGTAGCAATGAGCAGTTCTTC. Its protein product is CASRRLAGGSNEQFF.

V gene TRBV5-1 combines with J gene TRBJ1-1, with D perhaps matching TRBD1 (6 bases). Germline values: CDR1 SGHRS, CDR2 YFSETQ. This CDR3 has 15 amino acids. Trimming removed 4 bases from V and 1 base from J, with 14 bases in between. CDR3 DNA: TGCGCCAGCAGCGGCGGACAGCTTTCGAACACTGAAGCTTTCTTT. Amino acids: CASSGGQLSNTEAFF.

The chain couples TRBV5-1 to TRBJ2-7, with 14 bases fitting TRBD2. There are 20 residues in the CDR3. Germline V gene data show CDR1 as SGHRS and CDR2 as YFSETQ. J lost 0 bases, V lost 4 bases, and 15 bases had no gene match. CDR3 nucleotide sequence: TGCGCCAGCAGCCTGGTCGAAGGACCGGGACTAGCGGGAGACTCCTACGAGCAGTACTTC. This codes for CASSLVEGPGLAGDSYEQYF.

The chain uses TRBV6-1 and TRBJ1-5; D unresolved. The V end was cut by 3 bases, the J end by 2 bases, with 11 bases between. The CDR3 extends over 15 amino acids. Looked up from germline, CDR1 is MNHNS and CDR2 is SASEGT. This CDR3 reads CASSDRDIRNQPQHF. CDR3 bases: TGTGCCAGCAGTGATCGAGACATCCGCAATCAGCCCCAGCATTTT.

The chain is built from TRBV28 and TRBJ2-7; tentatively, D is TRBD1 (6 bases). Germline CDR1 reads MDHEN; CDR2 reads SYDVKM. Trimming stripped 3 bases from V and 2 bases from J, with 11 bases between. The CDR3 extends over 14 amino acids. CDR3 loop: CASSLAQGAYEQYF. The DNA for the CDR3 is TGTGCCAGCAGTTTGGCACAGGGTGCCTACGAGCAGTACTTC.

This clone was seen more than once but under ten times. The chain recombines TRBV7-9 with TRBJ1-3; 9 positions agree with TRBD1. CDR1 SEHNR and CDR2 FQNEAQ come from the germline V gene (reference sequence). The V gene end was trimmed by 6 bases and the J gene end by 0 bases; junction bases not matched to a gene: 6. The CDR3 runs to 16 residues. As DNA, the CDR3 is TGTGCCAGCAGACGAGGGACAGGGAGCTCTGGAAACACCATATATTTT. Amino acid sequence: CASRRGTGSSGNTIYF.

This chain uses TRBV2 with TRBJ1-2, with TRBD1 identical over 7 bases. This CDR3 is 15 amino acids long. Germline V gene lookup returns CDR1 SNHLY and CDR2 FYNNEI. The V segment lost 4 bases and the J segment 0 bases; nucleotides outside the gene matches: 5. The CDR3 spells CASSAGQTPNYGYTF. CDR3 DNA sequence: TGTGCCAGCAGTGCGGGACAGACTCCTAACTATGGCTACACCTTC.

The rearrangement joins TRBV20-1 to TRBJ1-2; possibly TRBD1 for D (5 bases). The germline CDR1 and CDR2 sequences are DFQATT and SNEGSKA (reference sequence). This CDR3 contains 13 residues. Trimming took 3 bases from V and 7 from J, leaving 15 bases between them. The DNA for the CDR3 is TGCAGTGCTAGTATATGGGGGGTAGGTGGCTACACCTTC. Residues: CSASIWGVGGYTF.

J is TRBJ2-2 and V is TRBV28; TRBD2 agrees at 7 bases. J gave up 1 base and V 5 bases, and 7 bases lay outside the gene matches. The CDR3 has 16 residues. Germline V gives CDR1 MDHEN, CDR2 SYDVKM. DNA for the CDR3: TGTGCCAGCAGTGAAAGGACTAGTTTGAACACCGGGGAGCTGTTTTTT. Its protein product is CASSERTSLNTGELFF.

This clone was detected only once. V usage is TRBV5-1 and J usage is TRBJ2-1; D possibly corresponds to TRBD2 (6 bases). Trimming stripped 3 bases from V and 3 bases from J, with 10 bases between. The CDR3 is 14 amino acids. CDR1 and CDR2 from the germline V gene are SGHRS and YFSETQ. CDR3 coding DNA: TGCGCCAGCAGCTCCGGGACTTACTACAATGAGCAGTTCTTC. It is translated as CASSSGTYYNEQFF.

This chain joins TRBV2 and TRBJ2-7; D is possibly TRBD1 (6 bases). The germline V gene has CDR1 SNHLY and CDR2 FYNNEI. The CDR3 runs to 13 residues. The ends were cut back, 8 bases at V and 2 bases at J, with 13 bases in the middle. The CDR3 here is CASSMGAPYEQYF. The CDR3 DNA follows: TGTGCCAGCTCGATGGGGGCGCCCTACGAGCAGTACTTC.

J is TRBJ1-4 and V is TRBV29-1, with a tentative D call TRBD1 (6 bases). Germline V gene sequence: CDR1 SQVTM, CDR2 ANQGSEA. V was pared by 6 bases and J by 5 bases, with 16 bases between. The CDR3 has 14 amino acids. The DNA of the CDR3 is TGCAGCGTCGTAGAGACAGGTCCGAATGAAAAACTGTTTTTT. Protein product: CSVVETGPNEKLFF.

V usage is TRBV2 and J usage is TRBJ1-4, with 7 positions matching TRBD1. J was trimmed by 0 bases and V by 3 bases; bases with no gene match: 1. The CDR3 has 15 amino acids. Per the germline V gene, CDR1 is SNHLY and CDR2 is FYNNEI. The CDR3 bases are TGTGCCAGCAGTGACAGGGGGGCAACTAATGAAAAACTGTTTTTT. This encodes CASSDRGATNEKLFF.

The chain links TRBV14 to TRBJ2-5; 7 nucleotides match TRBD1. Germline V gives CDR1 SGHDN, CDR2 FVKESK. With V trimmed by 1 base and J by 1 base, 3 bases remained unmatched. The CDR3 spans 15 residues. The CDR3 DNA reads TGTGCCAGCAGCCAAGTTCAGGGGGTCCAAGAGACCCAGTACTTC. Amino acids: CASSQVQGVQETQYF.

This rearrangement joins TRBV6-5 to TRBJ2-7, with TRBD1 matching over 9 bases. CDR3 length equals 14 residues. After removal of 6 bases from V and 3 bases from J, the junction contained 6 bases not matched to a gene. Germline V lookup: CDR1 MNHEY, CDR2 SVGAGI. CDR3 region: CASRPLTGGYEQYF. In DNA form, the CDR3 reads TGTGCCAGCAGGCCCCTGACAGGGGGCTACGAGCAGTACTTC.

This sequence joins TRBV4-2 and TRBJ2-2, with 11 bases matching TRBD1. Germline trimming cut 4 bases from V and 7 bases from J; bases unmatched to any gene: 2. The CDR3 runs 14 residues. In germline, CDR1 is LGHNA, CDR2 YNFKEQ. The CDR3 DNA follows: TGTGCCAGCAGCCGGGACAGGGGGATCGGGGAGCTGTTTTTT. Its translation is CASSRDRGIGELFF.

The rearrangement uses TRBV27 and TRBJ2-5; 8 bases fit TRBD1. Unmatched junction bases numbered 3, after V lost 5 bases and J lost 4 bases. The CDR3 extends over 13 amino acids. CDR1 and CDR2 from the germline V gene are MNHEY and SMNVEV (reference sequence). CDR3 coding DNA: TGTGCCAGCAGTGCACAGGGGGGAGAGACCCAGTACTTC. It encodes CASSAQGGETQYF.

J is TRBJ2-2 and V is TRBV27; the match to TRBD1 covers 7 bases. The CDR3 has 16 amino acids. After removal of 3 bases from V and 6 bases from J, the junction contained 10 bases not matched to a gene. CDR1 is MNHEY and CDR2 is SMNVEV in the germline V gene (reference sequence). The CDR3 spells CASSFSRTGSSGELFF. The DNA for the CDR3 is TGTGCCAGCAGTTTTAGCCGGACAGGATCGTCCGGGGAGCTGTTTTTT.

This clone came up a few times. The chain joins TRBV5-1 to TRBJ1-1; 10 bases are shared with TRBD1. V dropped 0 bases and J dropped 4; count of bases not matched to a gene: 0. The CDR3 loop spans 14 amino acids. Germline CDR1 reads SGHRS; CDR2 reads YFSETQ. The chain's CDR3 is CASSLGQGATEAFF. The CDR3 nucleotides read TGCGCCAGCAGCTTGGGACAGGGGGCCACTGAAGCTTTCTTT.

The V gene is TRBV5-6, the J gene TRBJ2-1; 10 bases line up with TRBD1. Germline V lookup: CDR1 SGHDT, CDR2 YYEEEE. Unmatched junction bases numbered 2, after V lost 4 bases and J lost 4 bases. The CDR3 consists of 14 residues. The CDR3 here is CASSGTGVYNEQFF. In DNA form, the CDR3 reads TGTGCCAGCAGCGGGACAGGGGTATACAATGAGCAGTTCTTC. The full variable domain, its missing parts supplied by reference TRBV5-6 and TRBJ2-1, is DAGVTQSPTHLIKTRGQQVTLRCSPKSGHDTVSWYQQALGQGPQFIFQYYEEEERQRGNFPDRFSGHQFPNYSSELNVNALLLGDSALYLCASSGTGVYNEQFFGPGTRLTVL.